The next 8 T cell receptor beta chains were all read from a single sample in a study of T cells in localized non-small cell lung cancer. Only in-frame clones appear in the TCRdb table, and some are missing; sequencing was by immunoSEQ multiplex PCR. The sample includes roughly 27,000 clones, around 93% of them seen just once. The material sequenced was peripheral blood mononuclear cells, taken before any cancer treatment. The receptors were gathered from a woman aged 35 to 70 with stage III lung adenocarcinoma.

V usage is TRBV6-5 and J usage is TRBJ1-5; D is undetermined. The CDR3 spans 14 residues. The V end was cut by 6 bases, the J end by 0 bases, with 9 bases between. The germline V gene has CDR1 MNHEY and CDR2 SVGAGI. The CDR3 spells CASRATYSNQPQHF. The CDR3, as DNA: TGTGCCAGCAGAGCCACATATAGCAATCAGCCCCAGCATTTT.

In nucleotides, the CDR3 is TGTGCCAGCAGTCTCACGGACAGGGACAGCACAGATACGCAGTATTTT. Its translation is CASSLTDRDSTDTQYF. The chain employs TRBV2 and TRBJ2-3, with 8 positions matching TRBD1. The V gene end was trimmed by 5 bases and the J gene end by 0 bases; junction bases not matched to a gene: 7. CDR1 and CDR2 from the germline V gene are SNHLY and FYNNEI. There are 16 residues in the CDR3.

This chain uses TRBV9 with TRBJ2-7; 10 positions agree with TRBD1. Trimming at V came to 4 bases and at J to 2 bases, leaving 6 bases not matched to a gene. Germline assignment: CDR1 SGDLS and CDR2 YYNGEE. This CDR3 is 15 amino acids long. CDR3 nucleotide sequence: TGTGCCAGCAGCCAAGGACAGGGGGTAACCTACGAGCAGTACTTC. This encodes CASSQGQGVTYEQYF.

This sequence joins TRBV6-5 and TRBJ2-3; a possible D gene is TRBD2 (6 bases). This CDR3 region has 15 residues. V was cut by 5 bases and J by 0 bases, with 12 bases left in between. Per germline, CDR1 MNHEY and CDR2 SVGAGI. CDR3 residues: CASSRLASSTDTQYF. The DNA for the CDR3 is TGTGCCAGCAGTCGCCTAGCGTCGAGCACAGATACGCAGTATTTT.

The CDR3, as DNA: TGTGCCAGCAGCCGAGGTGGACGTCCGGATCAGCCCCAGCATTTT. It specifies CASSRGGRPDQPQHF. V gene TRBV9 combines with J gene TRBJ1-5; no clear D. This CDR3 is built from 15 residues. Germline V gene data show CDR1 as SGDLS and CDR2 as YYNGEE. Trimming shortened V by 4 bases and J by 5 bases, and 16 bases separated the two germline ends. Full variable domain (remainder filled in from reference TRBV9 and TRBJ1-5): DSGVTQTPKHLITATGQRVTLRCSPRSGDLSVYWYQQSLDQGLQFLIQYYNGEERAKGNILERFSAQQFPDLHSELNLSSLELGDSALYFCASSRGGRPDQPQHFGDGTRLSIL.

CDR3: CASTTGTGNEQFF. For the CDR3, the DNA is TGTGCCAGCACCACCGGGACAGGGAATGAGCAGTTCTTC. The genes are TRBV7-7 and TRBJ2-1, with 9 bases fitting TRBD1. The CDR3 is made up of 13 amino acids. The V gene's germline CDR1 is SSHAT and CDR2 FNYEAQ (reference sequence). Trimming took 7 bases from V and 7 from J; bases not matched to a gene: 5. The full variable domain, with the rest looked up from reference TRBV7-7 and TRBJ2-1, is GAGVSQSPRYKVTKRGQDVTLRCDPISSHATLYWYQQALGQGPEFLTYFNYEAQPDKSGLPSDRFSAERPEGSISTLTIQRTEQRDSAMYRCASTTGTGNEQFFGPGTRLTVL.

This chain uses TRBV4-3 with TRBJ1-2, with a tentative D call TRBD1 (6 bases). V lost 0 bases to trimming and J lost 4 bases, with 12 bases between them. The CDR3 is made up of 15 amino acids. Germline CDR1 and CDR2: LGHNA and YSLEER. In nucleotides, the CDR3 is TGCGCCAGCAGCCAAGACGGGGGGCTGGTCTATGGCTACACCTTC. Encoded protein: CASSQDGGLVYGYTF.

J is TRBJ1-5 and V is TRBV19, with D hard to call. This CDR3 region has 15 residues. V gave up 4 bases and J gave up 1 base, with 11 bases separating them. Per germline, CDR1 LNHDA and CDR2 SQIVND (reference sequence). The CDR3 reads CASSNLYGSNQPQHF. The CDR3, as DNA: TGTGCCAGTAGTAATCTTTACGGCAGCAATCAGCCCCAGCATTTT.